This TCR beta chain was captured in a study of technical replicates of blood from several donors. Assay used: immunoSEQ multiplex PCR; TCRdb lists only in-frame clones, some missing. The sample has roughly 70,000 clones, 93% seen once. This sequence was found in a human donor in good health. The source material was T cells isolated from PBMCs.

The CDR3 DNA reads as TGTGCCAGCAGTGTCGGGACTAGCGGTGGCACAGATACGCAGTATTTT. Amino acids: CASSVGTSGGTDTQYF. This rearrangement joins TRBV6-6 to TRBJ2-3, with 11 positions matching TRBD2. The trim removed 5 bases at V and 1 base at J, leaving 5 bases unmatched. Germline assignment: CDR1 MNHNY and CDR2 SVGAGI (reference sequence). The CDR3 totals 16 residues.